The text below deals with one T cell receptor beta chain. This sample stems from a study of T cell responses to AZD1222 COVID-19 vaccine. This CDR3 region has 16 residues. Germline V gene data show CDR1 as SGHDT and CDR2 as YYEEEE. Trimming took off 0 bases at V and 4 bases at J, with 11 bases between the two ends. Libraries were prepared by immunoSEQ multiplex PCR; TCRdb keeps only in-frame clonotypes and omits some of them. The data hold over 100,000 clones, with about 86% observed a single time. This receptor was taken from an adult in good health. The V call is TRBV5-6, the J call TRBJ1-6; possibly TRBD1 for D (5 bases). Sequencing used peripheral blood, obtained on day 0 of AZD1222 vaccination. The CDR3 DNA sequence: TGTGCCAGCAGCTTGGGAGGGGAGTTTTATAATTCACCCCTCCACTTT. Translation: CASSLGGEFYNSPLHF.